These 3 T cell receptor beta chains were sequenced from one sample in a study of T cell clonotyping in hematopoietic cell transplantation. Assay: immunoSEQ multiplex PCR; the TCRdb copy retains only in-frame clones and omits some. The table has 12,000 to 15,000 clones, about nine tenths seen once. Material: PBMCs, obtained 100 days after allogeneic stem cell transplant. Source of these receptors: a male patient between 45 and 59 years old who had an allogeneic stem cell transplant from an unrelated donor, so T cells may come from the graft donor. Some clones in this sample may be carry-over from other donors' samples.

The gene calls are TRBV18 and TRBJ1-5; D gene uncertain. V lost 3 bases and J lost 5, with 17 bases in between. This CDR3 has 16 residues. CDR1 and CDR2 (germline): KGHSH, LQKENI. CDR3 sequence (DNA): TGTGCCAGCTCACCTGTAGCAACGATGACTTATCAGCCCCAGCATTTT. The encoded protein is CASSPVATMTYQPQHF.

V gene TRBV28 combines with J gene TRBJ2-1, with D maybe TRBD2 (5 bases). With 6 bases removed from V and 8 bases from J, the gap between germline ends came to 11 bases. This CDR3 has 12 residues. CDR1 MDHEN and CDR2 SYDVKM come from the germline V gene. As DNA, the CDR3 is TGTGCCAGCAGCTCAGCGGATGATGAGCAGTTCTTC. Amino acid sequence: CASSSADDEQFF.

The chain recombines TRBV5-6 with TRBJ1-2; the match to TRBD1 covers 7 bases. Trimming removed 4 bases from V and 8 bases from J; junction bases left unmatched: 14. CDR1 and CDR2 from the germline V gene are SGHDT and YYEEEE. There are 15 residues in the CDR3. CDR3 DNA: TGTGCCAGCAGCGCTCACGGACAGGCTCTCCGCGGCTACACCTTC. It yields the protein CASSAHGQALRGYTF.